These 20 T cell receptor beta chains were all obtained from the same sample, sequenced in a study of cytomegalovirus exposure and HLA in healthy donors. The PCR contained 60 Vbeta and 13 Jbeta primers. Data came from immunoSEQ multiplex PCR; TCRdb stores just in-frame clones and leaves some out. Among roughly 300,000 clones listed, roughly 90% were seen once. The sequenced sample was PBMCs. All receptors come from a man between 40 and 49 years old in good health and CMV-seropositive.

The table lists this clone with a count of one. The chain uses TRBV29-1 and TRBJ2-4, with TRBD1 matching over 9 bases. The CDR3 runs to 13 residues. Unmatched junction bases numbered 4, after V lost 5 bases and J lost 5 bases. The V gene's germline CDR1 is SQVTM and CDR2 ANQGSEA. CDR3 nucleotide sequence: TGCAGCGTTACTACAGGGGGCCAAAACATTCAGTACTTC. As protein: CSVTTGGQNIQYF. The variable domain in full, completed from reference TRBV29-1 and TRBJ2-4, reads SAVISQKPSRDICQRGTSLTIQCQVDSQVTMMFWYRQQPGQSLTLIATANQGSEATYESGFVIDKFPISRPNLTFSTLTVSNMSPEDSSIYLCSVTTGGQNIQYFGAGTRLSVL.

CDR3 sequence reads: CASSATGVNTEAFF. DNA for the CDR3: TGTGCCAGCAGTGCAACAGGGGTGAACACTGAAGCTTTCTTT. The chain uses TRBV6-5 and TRBJ1-1; 7 bases map to TRBD1. The ends lost 5 bases at V and 0 bases at J; junction bases unmatched: 3. Germline lookup yields CDR1 MNHEY and CDR2 SVGAGI. The CDR3 covers 14 residues.

Regarding this clone: This may come from a read error, since a much larger clone is one base off. The identical CDR3 is also encoded by other nucleotide sequences in the sample. V and J are TRBV7-3 and TRBJ1-1, with a possible D match to TRBD1 (5 bases). V lost 2 bases, J lost 2 bases, and 6 bases lay in between. This CDR3 has 13 residues. The germline CDR1 and CDR2 sequences are SGHTA and FQGTGA. The CDR3 protein is CASSLQGNTEAFF. The CDR3 DNA reads TGTGCCAGCAGCTTACAGGGTAACACTGAAGCTTTCTTT.

The V and J genes are TRBV19 and TRBJ2-7, with 8 bases aligning to TRBD2. V lost 3 bases to trimming and J lost 4 bases; unmatched junction nucleotides: 5. The CDR3 consists of 14 residues. Germline lookup yields CDR1 LNHDA and CDR2 SQIVND (reference sequence). The CDR3 loop reads CASSIAGLAYEQYF. CDR3 sequence (DNA): TGTGCCAGTAGTATCGCCGGACTAGCTTACGAGCAGTACTTC.

This chain uses TRBV5-1 with TRBJ2-1, with 12 bases fitting TRBD2. V lost 1 base to trimming and J lost 6 bases; unmatched junction nucleotides: 2. Per the germline V gene, CDR1 is SGHRS and CDR2 is YFSETQ. This CDR3 has 15 residues. CDR3 DNA: TGCGCCAGCAGCTTGTCGACTAGCGGGAGCAATGAGCAGTTCTTC. Its translation is CASSLSTSGSNEQFF.

This chain joins TRBV28 and TRBJ2-3; 12 bases are a match to TRBD1. Germline-derived CDR1 and CDR2 are MDHEN and SYDVKM. The CDR3 sequence is 12 residues long. V shed 3 bases, J shed 15 bases, and the junction held 4 bases outside the gene matches. The CDR3 reads CASSLGQGAPYF. The CDR3 bases are TGTGCCAGCAGTTTGGGACAGGGGGCTCCATATTTT.

The chain uses TRBV5-1 and TRBJ2-5; 8 nucleotides align to TRBD2. The V and J ends lost 4 bases and 5 bases, in that order; junction bases with no gene match: 7. The CDR3 has 14 residues. The germline V gene has CDR1 SGHRS and CDR2 YFSETQ. The CDR3 spells CASSVGTSFETQYF. The CDR3 DNA reads as TGCGCCAGCAGCGTAGGGACTAGTTTCGAGACCCAGTACTTC. The full variable domain, completed using reference TRBV5-1 and TRBJ2-5, is KAGVTQTPRYLIKTRGQQVTLSCSPISGHRSVSWYQQTPGQGLQFLFEYFSETQRNKGNFPGRFSGRQFSNSRSEMNVSTLELGDSALYLCASSVGTSFETQYFGPGTRLLVL.

The J gene is TRBJ2-3, the V gene TRBV9; TRBD2 matches at 9 bases. The CDR3 loop spans 16 amino acids. Trimming at V came to 0 bases and at J to 4 bases, leaving 6 bases not matched to a gene. Germline CDR1 is SGDLS and CDR2 is YYNGEE. CDR3 in amino acids: CASSVVAGGPADTQYF. The CDR3 nucleotides read TGTGCCAGCAGCGTAGTGGCGGGAGGGCCGGCAGATACGCAGTATTTT.

The chain recombines TRBV6-1 with TRBJ2-1; D remains unclear. This CDR3 is 16 amino acids long. V lost 0 bases and J 2 bases, leaving 11 bases between the germline ends. The V gene's germline CDR1 is MNHNS and CDR2 SASEGT. This CDR3 is CASSEASRSAYNEQFF. The CDR3 nucleotides are TGTGCCAGCAGTGAAGCTTCCCGCAGCGCCTACAATGAGCAGTTCTTC.

CDR3 amino acids: CASSPVRAEYGYTF. The DNA of the CDR3 is TGTGCCAGCTCACCAGTTCGTGCAGAATATGGCTACACCTTC. The chain joins TRBV18 to TRBJ1-2; no definite D call. CDR1 is KGHSH and CDR2 is LQKENI in the germline V gene. The CDR3 has 14 amino acids. Trimming took 2 bases from V and 5 from J, leaving 12 bases between them.

This clone was recorded only once. The chain recombines TRBV7-9 with TRBJ2-2, with 11 bases aligning to TRBD1. Germline CDR1 is SEHNR and CDR2 is FQNEAQ (reference sequence). V shed 4 bases and J 5 bases; nucleotides not matched to a gene: 3. CDR3 size: 15 residues. CDR3 nucleotide sequence: TGTGCCAGCAGCTGGACAGGGGGCAGAACCGGGGAGCTGTTTTTT. It encodes CASSWTGGRTGELFF.

This clone turned up a few times. The chain employs TRBV6-5 and TRBJ1-4; 8 bases map to TRBD1. The CDR3 spans 15 residues. Germline loops: CDR1 MNHEY, CDR2 SVGAGI. Losses at the gene ends were 6 bases for V and 5 bases for J; bases not matched to a gene: 8. CDR3 sequence: CASSHDRGANEKLFF. DNA of the CDR3: TGTGCCAGCAGCCATGACAGGGGAGCGAATGAAAAACTGTTTTTT.

This sequence joins TRBV28 and TRBJ2-7, with D tentatively TRBD1 (6 bases). In germline, CDR1 is MDHEN, CDR2 SYDVKM. Deletions cut 2 bases from V and 0 bases from J, with 11 bases between. The CDR3 sequence is 15 residues long. The chain's CDR3 is CASSLRRQVSYEQYF. CDR3 sequence (DNA): TGTGCCAGCAGTTTAAGGCGACAGGTCTCCTACGAGCAGTACTTC.

This clone occurred once. The chain couples TRBV19 to TRBJ2-7, with D unclear. The CDR3 extends over 14 amino acids. Germline CDR1 LNHDA, CDR2 SQIVND (reference sequence). V lost 5 bases and J lost 3, with 14 bases in between. The CDR3 here is CASSEDLEGYEQYF. DNA for the CDR3: TGTGCCAGTAGTGAGGATTTAGAAGGCTACGAGCAGTACTTC. Complete variable domain (other parts from reference TRBV19 and TRBJ2-7): DGGITQSPKYLFRKEGQNVTLSCEQNLNHDAMYWYRQDPGQGLRLIYYSQIVNDFQKGDIAEGYSVSREKKESFPLTVTSAQKNPTAFYLCASSEDLEGYEQYFGPGTRLTVT.

The gene calls are TRBV27 and TRBJ2-1; 9 bases line up with TRBD2. Germline V gives CDR1 MNHEY, CDR2 SMNVEV (reference sequence). With 6 bases clipped from V and 10 bases from J, the junction kept 16 bases outside the gene matches. The CDR3 totals 16 residues. The chain's CDR3 is CASSRRDLAGSGEQFF. For the CDR3, the DNA is TGTGCCAGCAGCCGGAGGGATCTAGCGGGATCCGGCGAGCAGTTCTTC.

This rearrangement joins TRBV20-1 to TRBJ2-1; D is possibly TRBD1 (6 bases). CDR3 length equals 11 residues. The germline gives CDR1 DFQATT, CDR2 SNEGSKA (reference sequence). Trimming took off 4 bases at V and 8 bases at J, with 9 bases between the two ends. The CDR3 nucleotides read TGCAGTGCTACACAGGGCGATGAGCAGTTCTTC. As protein: CSATQGDEQFF.

The V call is TRBV30, the J call TRBJ1-4; D is unclear. V lost 0 bases and J 8 bases, leaving 13 bases between the germline ends. The CDR3 loop spans 14 amino acids. Germline values: CDR1 GTSNPN, CDR2 SVGIG (reference sequence). CDR3 in amino acids: CAWSVQRAAEKLFF. Here the CDR3 DNA reads TGTGCCTGGAGTGTTCAAAGAGCAGCGGAAAAACTGTTTTTT.

The chain has TRBV18 and TRBJ2-7, with 16 nucleotides matching TRBD2. The germline V gene has CDR1 KGHSH and CDR2 LQKENI. Losses at the gene ends were 1 base for V and 7 bases for J; bases not matched to a gene: 13. This CDR3 has 19 amino acids. The CDR3 nucleotides read TGTGCCAGCTCACCACTCCCCGGGACTAGCGGGAGGGCTGCGAGGGAGCAGTACTTC. Its protein is CASSPLPGTSGRAAREQYF.

This chain links TRBV5-1 with TRBJ1-2, with TRBD1 identical over 9 bases. The V segment lost 5 bases and the J segment 4 bases; nucleotides outside the gene matches: 9. The CDR3 covers 15 residues. Per the germline V gene, CDR1 is SGHRS and CDR2 is YFSETQ. In nucleotides, the CDR3 is TGCGCCAGCAGACCAATGGACAGGGGAAGCTATGGCTACACCTTC. Its protein product is CASRPMDRGSYGYTF.

The chain employs TRBV7-9 and TRBJ2-1; D possibly corresponds to TRBD2 (5 bases). Germline V gene sequence: CDR1 SEHNR, CDR2 FQNEAQ (reference sequence). This CDR3 is 15 amino acids long. Trimming pared 2 bases from V and 0 bases from J, leaving 8 bases between. CDR3: CASSLILVSYNEQFF. The CDR3, as DNA: TGTGCCAGCAGCTTAATACTAGTCTCCTACAATGAGCAGTTCTTC.